This is a list of T cell receptor beta chains from one sample in a study of blood T cell repertoires in COVID-19. Sequenced by immunoSEQ multiplex PCR; TCRdb stores in-frame clones only, minus some. The sample records 60,000 or so clones, over 75% being singletons. The sample consisted of peripheral blood. The receptor source for this set is a human donor with active COVID-19. The donor label of this sample is uncertain. CDR3s include the opening cysteine and the closing phenylalanine or tryptophan. Fields, in order: J gene, V gene, CDR3 protein.

j_gene: TRBJ2-1; v_gene: TRBV28; CDR3aa: CASRTLAGGPSYNEQFF
j_gene: TRBJ1-1; v_gene: TRBV6-5; CDR3aa: CASSRGQGPNTEAFF
j_gene: TRBJ2-7; v_gene: TRBV2; CDR3aa: CASSEALADAYEQYF
j_gene: TRBJ2-3; v_gene: TRBV19; CDR3aa: CASSVRDRSTDTQYF
j_gene: TRBJ2-1; v_gene: TRBV21-1; CDR3aa: CASSKVGRTGRNEQFF
j_gene: TRBJ2-5; v_gene: TRBV27; CDR3aa: CASSFLQRGTQYF
j_gene: TRBJ2-1; v_gene: TRBV10-1; CDR3aa: CASSRGYNEQFF
j_gene: TRBJ1-2; v_gene: TRBV28; CDR3aa: CASRLENNYGYTF
j_gene: TRBJ2-2; v_gene: TRBV10-1; CDR3aa: CASSALAANTGELFF
j_gene: TRBJ1-5; v_gene: TRBV19; CDR3aa: CASSPRNQPQHF
j_gene: TRBJ1-3; v_gene: TRBV6-5; CDR3aa: CASTGGNTIYF
j_gene: TRBJ2-7; v_gene: TRBV3-1/TRBV3-2; CDR3aa: CASSHTGTYEQYF
j_gene: TRBJ1-2; v_gene: TRBV28; CDR3aa: CASSFRNYGYTF
j_gene: TRBJ1-4; v_gene: TRBV7-2; CDR3aa: CASSLAGGLGEKLFF
j_gene: TRBJ1-1; v_gene: TRBV6-2/TRBV6-3; CDR3aa: CASSYSGKNTEAFF
j_gene: TRBJ2-7; v_gene: TRBV11-2; CDR3aa: CASSLDRVSEQYF
j_gene: TRBJ2-1; v_gene: TRBV19; CDR3aa: CARRRAGDEQFF
j_gene: TRBJ2-7; v_gene: TRBV11-2; CDR3aa: CASSLDSYSYEQYF
j_gene: TRBJ2-5; v_gene: TRBV7-6; CDR3aa: CASRDLAGGETQYF
j_gene: TRBJ2-2; v_gene: TRBV5-1; CDR3aa: CASSPSGGNTGELFF
j_gene: TRBJ2-1; v_gene: TRBV6-6; CDR3aa: CATGAGVSYNEQFF
j_gene: TRBJ2-1; v_gene: TRBV2; CDR3aa: CASTLGGISYNEQFF
j_gene: TRBJ1-5; v_gene: TRBV28; CDR3aa: CASSLLDRGNQPQHF
j_gene: TRBJ1-1; v_gene: TRBV7-3; CDR3aa: CASSPGDLNTEAFF
j_gene: TRBJ2-5; v_gene: TRBV11-2; CDR3aa: CASRRGGGALETQYF
j_gene: TRBJ2-3; v_gene: TRBV5-4; CDR3aa: CASSSGLAGGHSTDTQYF
j_gene: TRBJ1-4; v_gene: TRBV6-1; CDR3aa: CASSEGTGRFEKLFF